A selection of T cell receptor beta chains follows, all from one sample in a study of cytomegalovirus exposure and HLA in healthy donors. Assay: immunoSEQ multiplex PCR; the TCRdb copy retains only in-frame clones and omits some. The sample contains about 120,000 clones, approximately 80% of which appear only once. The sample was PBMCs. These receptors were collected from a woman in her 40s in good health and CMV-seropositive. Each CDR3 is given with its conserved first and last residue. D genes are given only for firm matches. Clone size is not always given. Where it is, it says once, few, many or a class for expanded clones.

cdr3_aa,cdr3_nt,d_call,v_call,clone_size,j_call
CASSTGQGTHGYTF,TGTGCCAGCAGTACGGGACAGGGGACGCATGGCTACACCTTC,TRBD1,TRBV28,-,TRBJ1-2
CASSVGAGDIQYF,TGTGCCAGCAGTGTTGGGGCTGGGGACATTCAGTACTTC,-,TRBV2,-,TRBJ2-4
CASRFPVNTEAFF,TGTGCAAGTCGCTTTCCTGTGAACACTGAAGCTTTCTTT,-,TRBV12-2,-,TRBJ1-1
CASSLDGTVKRGGSPLHF,TGTGCCAGCAGCTTGGACGGGACAGTGAAAAGGGGAGGTTCACCCCTCCACTTT,TRBD1,TRBV5-4,-,TRBJ1-6
CASSYASLSQETQYF,TGTGCCAGCAGCTACGCTTCCCTTAGCCAAGAGACCCAGTACTTC,-,TRBV7-9,-,TRBJ2-5
CASSGQGMPEAFF,TGTGCCAGCAGCGGGCAGGGGATGCCTGAAGCTTTCTTT,-,TRBV6-5,once,TRBJ1-1
CASAGGAKDGYTF,TGTGCCAGCGCCGGGGGGGCTAAGGATGGCTACACCTTC,-,TRBV10-3,once,TRBJ1-2
CASSPGTGSNTGELFF,TGTGCCAGCAGCCCAGGGACAGGGAGTAACACCGGGGAGCTGTTTTTT,TRBD1,TRBV5-6,-,TRBJ2-2
CASLREGITSYEQYF,TGTGCCAGCCTACGTGAGGGCATTACGTCCTACGAGCAGTACTTC,-,TRBV13,-,TRBJ2-7
CASSSGQGISGNTIYF,TGTGCCAGCAGTTCGGGACAGGGAATTTCTGGAAACACCATATATTTT,TRBD1,TRBV6-5,-,TRBJ1-3
CASSYLGLAGLTGELFF,TGTGCCAGCAGCTACTTAGGACTAGCGGGACTCACCGGGGAGCTGTTTTTT,TRBD2,TRBV7-2,-,TRBJ2-2
CASSGTSNTGELFF,TGTGCCAGCAGCGGGACTTCGAACACCGGGGAGCTGTTTTTT,-,TRBV5-4,-,TRBJ2-2
CSAPGGGEDTQYF,TGCAGCGCCCCGGGGGGGGGAGAAGATACGCAGTATTTT,TRBD2,TRBV29-1,-,TRBJ2-3
CASSISGVDSTSAYF,TGTGCCAGCAGTATTAGCGGGGTCGACTCTACGAGCGCGTACTTC,TRBD2,TRBV27,-,TRBJ2-7